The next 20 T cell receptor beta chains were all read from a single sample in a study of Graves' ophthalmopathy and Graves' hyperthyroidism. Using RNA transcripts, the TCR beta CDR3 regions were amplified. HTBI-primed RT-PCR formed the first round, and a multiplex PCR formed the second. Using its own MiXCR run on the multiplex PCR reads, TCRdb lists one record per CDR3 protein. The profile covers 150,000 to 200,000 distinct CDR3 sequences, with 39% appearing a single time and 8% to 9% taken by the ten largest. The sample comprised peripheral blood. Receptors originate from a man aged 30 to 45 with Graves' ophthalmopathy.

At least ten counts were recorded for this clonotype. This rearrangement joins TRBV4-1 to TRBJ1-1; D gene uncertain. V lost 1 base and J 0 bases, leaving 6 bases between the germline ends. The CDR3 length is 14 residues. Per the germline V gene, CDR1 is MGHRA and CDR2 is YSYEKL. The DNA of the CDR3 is TGCGCCAGCAGCCAAGCAGGAGTGAACACTGAAGCTTTCTTT. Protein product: CASSQAGVNTEAFF.

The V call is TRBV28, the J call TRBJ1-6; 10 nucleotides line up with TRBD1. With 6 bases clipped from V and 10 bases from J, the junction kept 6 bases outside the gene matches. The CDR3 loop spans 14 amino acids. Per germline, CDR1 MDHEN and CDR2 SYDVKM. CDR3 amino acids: CASRDRGRGSPLHF. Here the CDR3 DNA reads TGTGCCAGCAGAGACAGGGGGCGAGGGTCACCCCTCCACTTT.

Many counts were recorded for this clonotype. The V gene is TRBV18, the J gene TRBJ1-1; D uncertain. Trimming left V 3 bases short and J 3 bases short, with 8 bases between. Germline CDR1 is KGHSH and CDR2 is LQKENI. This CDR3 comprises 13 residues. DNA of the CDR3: TGTGCCAGCTCACCCTTCGGATACACTGAAGCTTTCTTT. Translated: CASSPFGYTEAFF.

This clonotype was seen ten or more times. The CDR3 sequence: CASGFLDRRPGDEQYF. DNA for the CDR3: TGTGCTAGTGGTTTCCTCGACAGGCGACCTGGGGACGAGCAGTACTTC. The rearrangement joins TRBV12-5 to TRBJ2-7; TRBD1 might be the D (6 bases). Trimming stripped 3 bases from V and 5 bases from J, with 20 bases between. Germline assignment: CDR1 LGHNT and CDR2 FRNRAP. This CDR3 has 16 residues.

The CDR3 nucleotides read TGTGCCAGCAGTTACGGGGACAATATCCAAGAGACCCAGTACTTC. Its protein product is CASSYGDNIQETQYF. V usage is TRBV6-5 and J usage is TRBJ2-5; D might be TRBD1 (6 bases). The CDR3 is 15 amino acids. V was pared by 2 bases and J by 1 base, with 11 bases between. In germline, CDR1 is MNHEY, CDR2 SVGAGI.

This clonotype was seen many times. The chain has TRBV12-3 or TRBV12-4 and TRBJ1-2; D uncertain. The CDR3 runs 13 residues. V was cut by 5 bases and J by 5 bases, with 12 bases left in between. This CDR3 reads CASSPRKFYGYTF. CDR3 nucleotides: TGTGCCAGCAGTCCCCGCAAGTTTTATGGCTACACCTTC.

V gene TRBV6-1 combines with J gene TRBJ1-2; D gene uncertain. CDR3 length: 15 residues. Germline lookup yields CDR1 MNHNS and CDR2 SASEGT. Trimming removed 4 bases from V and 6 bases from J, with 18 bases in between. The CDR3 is CASSVTAYNFNGYTF. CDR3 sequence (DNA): TGTGCCAGCAGTGTTACAGCATACAACTTTAATGGCTACACCTTC.

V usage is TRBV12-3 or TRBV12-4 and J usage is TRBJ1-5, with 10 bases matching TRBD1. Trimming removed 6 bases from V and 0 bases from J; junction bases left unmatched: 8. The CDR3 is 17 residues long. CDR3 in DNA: TGTGCCAGCAGCCGGGACAGGGGATCCTATAGCAATCAGCCCCAGCATTTT. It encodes CASSRDRGSYSNQPQHF.

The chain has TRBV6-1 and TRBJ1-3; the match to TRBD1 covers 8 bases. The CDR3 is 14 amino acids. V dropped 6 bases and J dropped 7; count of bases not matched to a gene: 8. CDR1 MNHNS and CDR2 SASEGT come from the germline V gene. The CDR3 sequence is CASRATGVVNTIYF. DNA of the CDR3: TGTGCCAGCAGAGCGACAGGGGTAGTGAACACCATATATTTT.

The CDR3 reads CASSEGLRDIPNQPQHF. The CDR3 nucleotides read TGTGCCAGCAGTGAGGGCTTACGGGACATCCCCAATCAGCCCCAGCATTTT. J is TRBJ1-5 and V is TRBV6-1; maybe TRBD1 (6 bases). Trimming stripped 3 bases from V and 3 bases from J, with 18 bases between. The CDR3 covers 17 residues. The germline V gene encodes CDR1 MNHNS and CDR2 SASEGT.

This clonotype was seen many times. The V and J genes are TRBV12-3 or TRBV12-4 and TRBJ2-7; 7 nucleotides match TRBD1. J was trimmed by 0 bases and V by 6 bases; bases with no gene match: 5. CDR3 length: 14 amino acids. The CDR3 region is CASSRDRPSYEQYF. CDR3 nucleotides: TGTGCCAGCAGCCGGGACAGACCCTCCTACGAGCAGTACTTC.

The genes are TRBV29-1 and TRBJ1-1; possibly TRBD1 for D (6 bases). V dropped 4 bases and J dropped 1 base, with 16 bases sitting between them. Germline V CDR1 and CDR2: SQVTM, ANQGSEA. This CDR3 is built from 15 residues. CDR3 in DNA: TGCAGCGTTGGGCGTGGGGGCGGGAGGAACACTGAAGCTTTCTTT. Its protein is CSVGRGGGRNTEAFF.

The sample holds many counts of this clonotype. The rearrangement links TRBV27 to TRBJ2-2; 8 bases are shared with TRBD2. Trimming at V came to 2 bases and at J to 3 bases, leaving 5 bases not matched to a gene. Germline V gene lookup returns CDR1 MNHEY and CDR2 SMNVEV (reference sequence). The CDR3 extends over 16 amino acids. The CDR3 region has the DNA TGTGCCAGCAGTTTAACGCCGGGACTAGACACCGGGGAGCTGTTTTTT. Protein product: CASSLTPGLDTGELFF.

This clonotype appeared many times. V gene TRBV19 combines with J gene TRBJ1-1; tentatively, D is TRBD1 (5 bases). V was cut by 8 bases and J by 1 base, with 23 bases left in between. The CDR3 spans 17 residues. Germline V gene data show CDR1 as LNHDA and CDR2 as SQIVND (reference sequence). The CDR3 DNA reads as TGTGCCAGTTCAAAAAGGGGTCCTTCCCGTGGGAACACTGAAGCTTTCTTT. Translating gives CASSKRGPSRGNTEAFF.

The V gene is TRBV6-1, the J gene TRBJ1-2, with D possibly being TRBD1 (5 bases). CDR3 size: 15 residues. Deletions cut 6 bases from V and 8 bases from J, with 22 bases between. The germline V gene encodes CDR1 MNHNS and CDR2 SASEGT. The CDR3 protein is CASRREPGRLEGYTF. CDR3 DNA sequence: TGTGCCAGCAGACGAGAACCGGGACGCCTTGAGGGCTACACCTTC.

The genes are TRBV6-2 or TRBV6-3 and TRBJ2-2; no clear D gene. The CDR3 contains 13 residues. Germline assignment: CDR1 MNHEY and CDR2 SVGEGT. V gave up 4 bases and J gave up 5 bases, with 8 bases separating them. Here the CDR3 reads CASSFLLTGELFF. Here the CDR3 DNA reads TGTGCCAGCAGTTTTCTTTTGACCGGGGAGCTGTTTTTT.

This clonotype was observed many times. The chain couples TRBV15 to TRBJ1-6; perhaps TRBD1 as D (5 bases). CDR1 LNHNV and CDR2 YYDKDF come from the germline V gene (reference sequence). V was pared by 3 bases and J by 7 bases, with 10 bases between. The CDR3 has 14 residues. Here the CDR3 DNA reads TGTGCCACCAGCAGCACGGACACCAATTCACCCCTCCACTTT. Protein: CATSSTDTNSPLHF.

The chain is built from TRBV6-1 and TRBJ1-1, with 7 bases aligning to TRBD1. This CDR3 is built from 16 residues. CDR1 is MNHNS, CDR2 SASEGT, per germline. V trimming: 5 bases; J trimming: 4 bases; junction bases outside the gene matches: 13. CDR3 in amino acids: CASSPRQGAGFTEAFF. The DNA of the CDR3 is TGTGCCAGCAGTCCCAGACAGGGTGCGGGTTTCACTGAAGCTTTCTTT.

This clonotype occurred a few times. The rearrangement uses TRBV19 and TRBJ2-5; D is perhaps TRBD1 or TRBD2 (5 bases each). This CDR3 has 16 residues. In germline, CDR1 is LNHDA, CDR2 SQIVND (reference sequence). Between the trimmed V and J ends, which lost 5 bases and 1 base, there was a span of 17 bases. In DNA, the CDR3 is TGTGCCAGTAGTCCATCAAAAGGGGACCTCCAAGAGACCCAGTACTTC. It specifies CASSPSKGDLQETQYF.

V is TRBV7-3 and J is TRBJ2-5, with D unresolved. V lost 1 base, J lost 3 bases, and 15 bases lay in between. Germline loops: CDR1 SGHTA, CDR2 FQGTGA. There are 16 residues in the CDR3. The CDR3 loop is CASSLKSGGSKETQYF. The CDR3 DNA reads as TGTGCCAGCAGCTTAAAGTCCGGTGGGTCAAAAGAGACCCAGTACTTC.